Here is one TCR beta chain with its context. These data belong to a study of blood T cell repertoires in COVID-19. The overall study: Spain, Italy and the United States supplied samples that represented acute and convalescent COVID-19. PBMCs, B-cell-depleted T cells, or T cells were the source of the cDNA or gDNA that made up the material.

Per the original data handling: Amplified reference gene primers provided the basis for estimating nucleated cell counts. Repertoires were generated with immunoSEQ multiplex PCR, while TCRdb's copy carries only in-frame clones and drops some. V and J calls and clone size follow that table, whereas D and trimming were derived from the DNA. The sample has roughly 98,000 clones, about 80% seen once. Germline loops: CDR1 LNHDA, CDR2 SQIVND (reference sequence). CDR3 length: 14 residues. V lost 3 bases and J lost 10; bases outside the gene matches: 5. The genes are TRBV19 and TRBJ1-4, with 10 bases aligning to TRBD1. The TCR originated in a man between 65 and 85 years old with active or convalescent COVID-19. Source material: peripheral blood. The CDR3 reads CASSIETGGGKLFF. The DNA of the CDR3 is TGTGCCAGTAGTATCGAGACAGGGGGCGGAAAACTGTTTTTT.